The 24 T cell receptor beta chains below all came from one sample that was sequenced in a study of T cells in Graves' hyperthyroidism and ophthalmopathy. Amplification of TCR beta CDR3 regions was performed using RNA transcripts as template. In the first-round RT-PCR of the TCR CDR3, the HTBI primer set was used. TCRdb re-analysed the multiplex PCR reads in MiXCR, keeping a single row per CDR3 protein. The repertoire holds about 520,000 distinct CDR3 sequences, with around 22% as singletons. What was sequenced was blood. The receptor source for this set is a woman aged 25 to 39 with Graves' ophthalmopathy.

This clonotype has at least ten counts. The V call is TRBV27, the J call TRBJ2-7, with D perhaps matching TRBD2 (6 bases). This CDR3 has 13 residues. Deletions cut 5 bases from V and 0 bases from J, with 8 bases between. Germline lookup yields CDR1 MNHEY and CDR2 SMNVEV (reference sequence). CDR3: CASSAGFSYEQYF. Written as DNA, the CDR3 is TGTGCCAGCAGTGCGGGGTTCTCCTACGAGCAGTACTTC.

At least ten counts were recorded for this clonotype. The J gene is TRBJ1-2, the V gene TRBV24-1, with D perhaps matching TRBD1 (5 bases). Germline V lookup: CDR1 KGHDR, CDR2 SFDVKD. V was shortened by 3 bases and J by 6 bases, with 13 bases between the two germline ends. The CDR3 totals 14 residues. CDR3 in amino acids: CATSDKSGRNGYTF. CDR3 coding DNA: TGTGCCACCAGTGATAAGTCAGGGAGAAATGGCTACACCTTC.

This clonotype came up many times. The junction and the germline gene differ at one end; a read error may be behind it. The V gene is TRBV6-1, the J gene TRBJ2-4; D gene unclear. Looked up from germline, CDR1 is MNHNS and CDR2 is SASEGT. CDR3 length equals 15 residues. CDR3 DNA sequence: TGTGCCAGCAGAAAGATAGGGAACGCCGAAAACATTAAGTACTTC. Translating it yields CASRKIGNAENIKYF.

This clonotype was detected ten times or more. The V and J genes are TRBV7-8 and TRBJ2-7, with D tentatively TRBD1 (6 bases). The CDR3 contains 15 residues. Germline-derived CDR1 and CDR2 are SGHVS and FQNEAQ. The V end was cut by 1 base, the J end by 2 bases, with 12 bases between. As DNA, the CDR3 is TGTGCCAGCAGCTTAGGAACCGGGACAACCTACGAGCAGTACTTC. This sequence encodes CASSLGTGTTYEQYF.

There are many counts of this clonotype. V usage is TRBV6-1 and J usage is TRBJ1-1; 7 bases agree with TRBD1. CDR3 length equals 12 residues. V lost 6 bases to trimming and J lost 10 bases; unmatched junction nucleotides: 8. The V gene's germline CDR1 is MNHNS and CDR2 SASEGT. The CDR3 sequence: CASRDRDFRAFF. CDR3 in DNA: TGTGCCAGCAGAGACAGGGATTTTAGAGCTTTCTTT.

Many counts were recorded for this clonotype. The chain is built from TRBV11-3 and TRBJ2-2; perhaps TRBD2 as D (5 bases). With 1 base removed from V and 1 base from J, the gap between germline ends came to 13 bases. The CDR3 has 17 residues. Per the germline V gene, CDR1 is SGHNT and CDR2 is YENEEA. The CDR3 nucleotides are TGTGCCAGCAGCTTAGGGGGTGGTACTAGGAACACCGGGGAGCTGTTTTTT. This sequence encodes CASSLGGGTRNTGELFF. Looking up the rest from reference TRBV11-3 and TRBJ2-2 gives the full variable domain: EAGVVQSPRYKIIEKKQPVAFWCNPISGHNTLYWYLQNLGQGPELLIRYENEEAVDDSQLPKDRFSAERLKGVDSTLKIQPAELGDSAVYLCASSLGGGTRNTGELFFGEGSRLTVL.

In this sample, this clonotype turned up many times. The chain has TRBV3-1 and TRBJ1-1; D not certain. This CDR3 spans 15 amino acids. The V gene lost 1 base and the J gene lost 0 bases, with 9 bases spanning the gap. Germline V gene lookup returns CDR1 LGHDT and CDR2 YNNKEL (reference sequence). The CDR3 sequence is CASSQGSTVNTEAFF. CDR3 nucleotide sequence: TGTGCCAGCAGCCAAGGTTCGACGGTGAACACTGAAGCTTTCTTT.

V usage is TRBV28 and J usage is TRBJ2-5; D possibly corresponds to TRBD2 (6 bases). The germline V gene encodes CDR1 MDHEN and CDR2 SYDVKM. The CDR3 totals 14 residues. Trimming pared 4 bases from V and 0 bases from J, leaving 9 bases between. CDR3 region: CASSYRDYQETQYF. The DNA of the CDR3 is TGTGCCAGCAGTTACCGGGACTACCAAGAGACCCAGTACTTC.

The V call is TRBV20-1, the J call TRBJ2-5; 15 bases match TRBD2. CDR1 is DFQATT, CDR2 SNEGSKA, per germline (reference sequence). The CDR3 has 17 residues. After removal of 1 base from V and 1 base from J, the junction contained 4 bases not matched to a gene. The CDR3 DNA follows: TGCAGTGCTAGAGGTGGGACTAGCGGGGGGTTCCAAGAGACCCAGTACTTC. This gives the protein CSARGGTSGGFQETQYF.

Ten or more counts support this clonotype. J is TRBJ2-7 and V is TRBV10-3; no reliable D call. V lost 3 bases, J lost 3 bases, and 6 bases lay in between. Germline V gives CDR1 ENHRY, CDR2 SYGVKD. This CDR3 is 12 amino acids long. CDR3 nucleotide sequence: TGTGCCATCAGTGAACAGAACTACGAGCAGTACTTC. Amino acids: CAISEQNYEQYF.

This clonotype has a count of ten or more. V is TRBV12-3 or TRBV12-4 and J is TRBJ2-7, with D perhaps given as TRBD1 or TRBD2 (5 bases each). V lost 1 base to trimming and J lost 0 bases, with 10 bases between them. This CDR3 is built from 15 residues. Here the CDR3 DNA reads TGTGCCAGCAGTTTAGGCCCCGGGACCTCCTACGAGCAGTACTTC. It is translated as CASSLGPGTSYEQYF.

The sample holds many counts of this clonotype. The chain has TRBV6-5 and TRBJ1-2; 7 positions match TRBD1. V was pared by 3 bases and J by 6 bases, with 7 bases of the junction left unmatched. The germline V gene encodes CDR1 MNHEY and CDR2 SVGAGI. This CDR3 spans 14 amino acids. The CDR3 loop is CASSYGTVDDGYTF. The CDR3 DNA reads as TGTGCCAGCAGTTATGGGACAGTTGACGATGGCTACACCTTC.

This clonotype was counted at least ten times. V is TRBV24-1 and J is TRBJ2-5; D may be TRBD1 or TRBD2 (7 bases each). CDR1 and CDR2 from the germline V gene are KGHDR and SFDVKD. This CDR3 has 15 amino acids. The V gene lost 1 base and the J gene lost 5 bases, with 13 bases spanning the gap. The CDR3 reads CATSDFPQGGETQYF. The CDR3 bases are TGTGCCACCAGTGATTTCCCCCAGGGGGGGGAGACCCAGTACTTC.

This clonotype was counted at least ten times. The gene calls are TRBV7-2 and TRBJ2-4; a possible D gene is TRBD1 (5 bases). V lost 4 bases and J lost 7, with 14 bases in between. Germline assignment: CDR1 SGHTA and CDR2 FQGNSA. This CDR3 comprises 14 residues. CDR3 sequence (DNA): TGTGCCAGCAGCTCTCAGGGTTATTCGAACATTCAGTACTTC. Its protein is CASSSQGYSNIQYF.

This clonotype was seen only a few times. The chain has TRBV6-7 and TRBJ2-7, with TRBD1 identical over 7 bases. TRBV6-7 is assigned to the ORF class and has an uncertain function. The CDR3 spans 14 residues. V lost 6 bases, J lost 5 bases, and 10 bases stayed unmatched. The CDR3 here is CASSPLDRDDEQYF. The CDR3 DNA is TGTGCCAGCAGCCCCCTAGACAGGGACGACGAGCAGTACTTC.

This clonotype appeared a few times. V usage is TRBV6-5 and J usage is TRBJ2-7; 10 bases align to TRBD1. V gave up 3 bases and J gave up 7 bases; unmatched junction bases: 6. The CDR3 runs 14 residues. The germline V gene has CDR1 MNHEY and CDR2 SVGAGI. Here the CDR3 reads CASSYPGQGIEQYF. DNA for the CDR3: TGTGCCAGCAGTTATCCGGGACAGGGGATAGAGCAGTACTTC.

V gene TRBV3-1 combines with J gene TRBJ1-1; maybe TRBD1 (5 bases). V lost 0 bases and J lost 6, with 11 bases in between. The CDR3 extends over 14 amino acids. Germline assignment: CDR1 LGHDT and CDR2 YNNKEL (reference sequence). The CDR3 sequence: CASSQDLGDSEAFF. The CDR3 nucleotides read TGTGCCAGCAGCCAAGATTTGGGGGATTCTGAAGCTTTCTTT.

This clonotype was picked up many times. The V call is TRBV6-1, the J call TRBJ1-1; D unclear. This CDR3 is 15 amino acids long. Trimming stripped 6 bases from V and 5 bases from J, with 19 bases between. Germline CDR1 reads MNHNS; CDR2 reads SASEGT. This CDR3 reads CASREPHLTETEAFF. The CDR3 region has the DNA TGTGCCAGCAGGGAACCCCATTTAACAGAAACTGAAGCTTTCTTT.

Points on this clonotype: A much larger clone is a single base away; this may be a read error. This rearrangement joins TRBV6-5 to TRBJ1-5; D is uncertain. Germline CDR1 is MNHEY and CDR2 is SVGAGI. The germline V and J ends were trimmed by 3 bases and 8 bases, with 14 bases remaining between them. CDR3 length: 14 amino acids. The CDR3 sequence is CASSYRLCTEPQHF. The CDR3 DNA sequence: TGTGCCAGCAGTTATCGGCTTTGTACAGAGCCCCAGCATTTT.

This clonotype occurred many times. The J gene is TRBJ1-2, the V gene TRBV5-6, with 7 nucleotides matching TRBD1. The CDR3 runs to 14 residues. The germline gives CDR1 SGHDT, CDR2 YYEEEE. Unmatched junction bases numbered 5, after V lost 0 bases and J lost 6 bases. CDR3 region: CASSLDTTGNGYTF. CDR3 DNA sequence: TGTGCCAGCAGCTTGGATACGACAGGGAATGGCTACACCTTC.

This clonotype was recorded at least ten times. V gene TRBV7-9 combines with J gene TRBJ1-2; D is undetermined. The CDR3 spans 12 residues. Trimming took 6 bases from V and 3 from J, leaving 8 bases between them. Per germline, CDR1 SEHNR and CDR2 FQNEAQ (reference sequence). CDR3 residues: CASRREDYGYTF. Written as DNA, the CDR3 is TGTGCCAGCAGGCGGGAGGACTATGGCTACACCTTC. Based on the CDR3 plus reference TRBV7-9 and TRBJ1-2, the full variable domain is DTGVSQNPRHKITKRGQNVTFRCDPISEHNRLYWYRQTLGQGPEFLTYFQNEAQLEKSRLLSDRFSAERPKGSFSTLEIQRTEQGDSAMYLCASRREDYGYTFGSGTRLTVV.

The CDR3 spells CATSGLRMGEQYF. The CDR3 coding sequence is TGTGCCACGAGTGGACTCCGGATGGGCGAGCAGTACTTC. V is TRBV15 and J is TRBJ2-7; perhaps TRBD2 as D (5 bases). The CDR3 contains 13 residues. Trimming left V 9 bases short and J 6 bases short, with 18 bases between. From germline, CDR1 is LNHNV and CDR2 YYDKDF (reference sequence). Filled out from reference TRBV15 and TRBJ2-7, the complete variable domain reads DAMVIQNPRYQVTQFGKPVTLSCSQTLNHNVMYWYQQKSSQAPKLLFHYYDKDFNNEADTPDNFQSRRPNTSFCFLDIRSPGLGDTAMYLCATSGLRMGEQYFGPGTRLTVT.

The chain has TRBV20-1 and TRBJ2-7, with D unclear. Germline CDR1 reads DFQATT; CDR2 reads SNEGSKA (reference sequence). The V and J ends lost 0 bases and 4 bases respectively, with 10 bases between them. The CDR3 is 13 residues long. The CDR3, as DNA: TGCAGTGCTAGAGATTTAAGGCCGTACGAGCAGTACTTC. Translating it yields CSARDLRPYEQYF.

This clonotype was detected many times. The CDR3 coding sequence is TGTGCCAGCAGACCACAGGGGTTCACTGAAGCTTTCTTT. Its protein is CASRPQGFTEAFF. V gene TRBV6-1 combines with J gene TRBJ1-1; 7 bases map to TRBD1. V gave up 6 bases and J gave up 4 bases; unmatched junction bases: 5. Germline CDR1 and CDR2: MNHNS and SASEGT. This CDR3 spans 13 amino acids.